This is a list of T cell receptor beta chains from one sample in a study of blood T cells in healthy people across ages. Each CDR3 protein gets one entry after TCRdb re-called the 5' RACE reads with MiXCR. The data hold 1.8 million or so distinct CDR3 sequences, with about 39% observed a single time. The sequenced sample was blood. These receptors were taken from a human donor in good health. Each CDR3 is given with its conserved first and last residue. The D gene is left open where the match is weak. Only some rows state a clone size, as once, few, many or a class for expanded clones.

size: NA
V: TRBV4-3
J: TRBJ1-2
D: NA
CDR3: CASSQLQADLTSYGYTF
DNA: TGCGCCAGCAGCCAACTACAAGCTGACTTGACCAGCTATGGCTACACCTTC

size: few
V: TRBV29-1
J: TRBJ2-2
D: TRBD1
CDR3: CSAGQPANTGELFF
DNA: TGCAGCGCGGGACAGCCTGCGAACACCGGGGAGCTGTTTTTT

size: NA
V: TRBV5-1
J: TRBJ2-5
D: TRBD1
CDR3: CASSLEGQGRQTQYF
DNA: TGCGCCAGCAGCTTGGAGGGACAGGGGAGGCAGACCCAGTACTTC

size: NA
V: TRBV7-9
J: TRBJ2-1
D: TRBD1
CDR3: CASSLAKIIGTAYNEQFF
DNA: TGTGCCAGCAGCTTAGCCAAAATAATCGGGACAGCTTACAATGAGCAGTTCTTC

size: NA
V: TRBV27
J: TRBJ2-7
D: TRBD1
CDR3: CASSRGAGQGSYEQYF
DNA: TGTGCCAGCAGCAGGGGGGCGGGACAGGGGTCCTACGAGCAGTACTTC

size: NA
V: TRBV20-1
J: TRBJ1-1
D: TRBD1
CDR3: CSATLDRGAFF
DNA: TGCAGTGCTACCCTGGACAGGGGAGCTTTCTTT

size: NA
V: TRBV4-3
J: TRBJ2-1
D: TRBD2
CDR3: CASSQGTSVGNEQFF
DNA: TGCGCCAGCAGCCAAGGGACTAGCGTGGGCAATGAGCAGTTCTTC

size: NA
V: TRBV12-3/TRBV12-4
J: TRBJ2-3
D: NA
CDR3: CASSPMVAAPTDMQYF
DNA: TGTGCCAGCAGCCCCATGGTAGCCGCCCCCACAGATATGCAGTATTTT

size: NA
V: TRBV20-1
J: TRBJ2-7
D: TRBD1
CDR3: CSAEAGTVAYEQYF
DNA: TGCAGTGCTGAAGCCGGGACAGTGGCCTACGAGCAGTACTTC

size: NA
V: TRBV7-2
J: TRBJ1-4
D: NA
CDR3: CASSSNRDANEKLFF
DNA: TGTGCCAGCAGCTCTAACAGGGATGCTAATGAAAAACTGTTTTTT

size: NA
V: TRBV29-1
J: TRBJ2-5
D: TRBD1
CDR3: CSAEPQGVIFQETQYF
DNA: TGCAGCGCTGAACCCCAGGGGGTGATATTCCAAGAGACCCAGTACTTC

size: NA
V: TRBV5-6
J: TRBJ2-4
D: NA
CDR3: CASSLAGRSYF
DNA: TGTGCCAGCAGCTTGGCCGGGAGATCGTACTTC

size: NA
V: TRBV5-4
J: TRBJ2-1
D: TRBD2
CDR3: CASSFEAGVDNEQFF
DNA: TGTGCCAGCAGCTTTGAAGCGGGGGTGGACAATGAGCAGTTCTTC

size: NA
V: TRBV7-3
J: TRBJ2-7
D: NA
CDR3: CASRTRGFSYEQYF
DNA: TGTGCCAGCAGAACCAGGGGTTTCTCCTACGAGCAGTACTTC

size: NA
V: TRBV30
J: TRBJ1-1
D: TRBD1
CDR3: CAWNTLTGGSLEAFF
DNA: TGTGCCTGGAATACCTTGACAGGGGGTTCCCTCGAAGCTTTCTTT

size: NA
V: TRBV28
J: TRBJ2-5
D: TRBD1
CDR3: CASRADREQETQYF
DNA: TGTGCCAGCAGAGCGGACAGGGAGCAAGAGACCCAGTACTTC

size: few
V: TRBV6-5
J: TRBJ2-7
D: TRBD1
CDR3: CASSPDRAQAYEQYF
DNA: TGTGCCAGCAGTCCGGACAGGGCCCAAGCCTACGAGCAGTACTTC

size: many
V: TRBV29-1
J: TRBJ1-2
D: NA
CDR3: CSVEKQGGDYGYTF
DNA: TGCAGCGTTGAAAAACAGGGAGGCGACTATGGCTACACCTTC

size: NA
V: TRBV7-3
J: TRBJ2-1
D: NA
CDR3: CASSPRDLDNEQFF
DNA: TGTGCCAGCAGCCCCCGGGACTTAGACAATGAGCAGTTCTTC

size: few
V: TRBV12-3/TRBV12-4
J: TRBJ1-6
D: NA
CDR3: CASSLEGGYSPLHF
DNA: TGTGCCAGCAGTTTAGAGGGAGGGTATTCACCCCTCCACTTT

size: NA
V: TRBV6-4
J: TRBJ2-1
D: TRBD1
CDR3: CASSTDRDRNNEQFF
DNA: TGTGCCAGCAGTACGGACAGGGATAGGAACAATGAGCAGTTCTTC

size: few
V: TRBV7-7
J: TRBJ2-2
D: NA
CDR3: CASSLVESGELFF
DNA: TGTGCTAGCAGCTTAGTGGAGTCCGGGGAGCTGTTTTTT

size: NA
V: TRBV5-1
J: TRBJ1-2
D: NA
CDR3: CASSFEGDPYGYTF
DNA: TGCGCCAGCAGCTTCGAAGGGGATCCCTATGGCTACACCTTC

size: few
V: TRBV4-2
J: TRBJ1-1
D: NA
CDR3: CASSQDSGDTEAFF
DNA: TGTGCCAGCAGCCAAGATTCCGGGGATACTGAAGCTTTCTTT

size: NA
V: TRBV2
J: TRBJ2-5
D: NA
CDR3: CASSNLETQYF
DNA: TGTGCCAGCAGTAATCTAGAGACCCAGTACTTC

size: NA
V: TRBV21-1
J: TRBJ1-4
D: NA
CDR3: CASSRQSQEKLFF
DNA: TGTGCCAGCAGCAGGCAGTCGCAGGAAAAACTGTTTTTT

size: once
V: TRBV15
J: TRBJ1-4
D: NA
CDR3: CATSGDGQGREKPFF
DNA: TGTGCCACCAGCGGGGATGGGCAGGGCCGGGAAAAACCGTTTTTT

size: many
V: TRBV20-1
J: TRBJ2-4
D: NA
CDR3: CSASGRDRADIQYF
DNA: TGCAGTGCTAGCGGGAGGGACAGGGCGGACATTCAGTACTTC

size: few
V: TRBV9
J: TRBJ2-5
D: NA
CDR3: CASSVGTGHQQETQYF
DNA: TGTGCCAGCAGCGTAGGTACGGGACACCAACAAGAGACCCAGTACTTC

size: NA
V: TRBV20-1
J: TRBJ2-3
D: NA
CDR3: CSASNRAESTDTQYF
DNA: TGCAGTGCTAGTAACCGGGCAGAGAGCACAGATACGCAGTATTTT

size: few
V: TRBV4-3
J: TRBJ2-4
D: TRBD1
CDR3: CASSQGQGFYIQYF
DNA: TGCGCCAGCAGCCAAGGACAGGGTTTTTACATTCAGTACTTC

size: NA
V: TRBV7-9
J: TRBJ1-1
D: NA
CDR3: CASTLMGRNTEAFF
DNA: TGTGCCAGCACCTTGATGGGGAGGAACACTGAAGCTTTCTTT

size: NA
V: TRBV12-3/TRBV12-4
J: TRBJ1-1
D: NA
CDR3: CASSFRPGSTEAFF
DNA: TGTGCCAGCAGTTTTCGACCCGGGAGCACTGAAGCTTTCTTT

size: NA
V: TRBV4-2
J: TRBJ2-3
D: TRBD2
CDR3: CASSQPATSGEISTDTQYF
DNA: TGTGCCAGCAGCCAACCAGCGACTAGCGGGGAGATAAGCACAGATACGCAGTATTTT

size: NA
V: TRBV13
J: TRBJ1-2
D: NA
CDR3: CASSLGPPDGYGYTF
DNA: TGTGCCAGCAGCTTAGGGCCCCCTGACGGCTATGGCTACACCTTC

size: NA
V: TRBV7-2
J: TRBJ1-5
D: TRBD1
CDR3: CASSKQGFRGGNQPQHF
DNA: TGTGCCAGCAGCAAACAGGGGTTCAGGGGTGGAAATCAGCCCCAGCATTTT

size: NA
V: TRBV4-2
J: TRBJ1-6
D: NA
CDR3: CASSQETAAEYNSPLHF
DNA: TGTGCCAGCAGCCAAGAAACGGCGGCAGAGTATAATTCACCCCTCCACTTT

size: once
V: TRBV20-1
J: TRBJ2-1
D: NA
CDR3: CSAREFWSGEQFF
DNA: TGCAGTGCTAGAGAGTTTTGGAGCGGAGAGCAGTTCTTC

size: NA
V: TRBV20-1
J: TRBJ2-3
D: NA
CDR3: CSASLIQGNTDTQYF
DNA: TGCAGTGCTAGCCTCATACAGGGTAACACAGATACGCAGTATTTT